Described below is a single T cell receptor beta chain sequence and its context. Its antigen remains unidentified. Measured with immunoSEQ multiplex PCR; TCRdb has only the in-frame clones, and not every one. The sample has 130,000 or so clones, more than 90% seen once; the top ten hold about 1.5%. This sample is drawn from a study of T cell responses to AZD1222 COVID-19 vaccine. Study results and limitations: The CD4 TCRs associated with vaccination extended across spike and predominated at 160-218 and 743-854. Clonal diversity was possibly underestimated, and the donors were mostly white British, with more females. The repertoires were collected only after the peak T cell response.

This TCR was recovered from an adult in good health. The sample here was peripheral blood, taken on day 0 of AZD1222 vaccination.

The CDR3, as DNA: TGTGCCAGCACCCGCGCCCCGGTAGGGGGCGTGGGCACCGGGGAGCTGTTTTTT. Translating it yields CASTRAPVGGVGTGELFF. The chain joins TRBV18 to TRBJ2-2; TRBD1 matches at 7 bases. The CDR3 has 18 amino acids. CDR1 is KGHSH, CDR2 LQKENI, per germline. V dropped 8 bases and J dropped 4; count of bases not matched to a gene: 19.